In this sample, the clone carrying this TCR beta chain turned up many times. Its antigen is unknown. TCRdb fed the 5' RACE reads into MiXCR, producing one record per CDR3 protein. The top ten hold under 2% of the sample, which has approximately 690,000 distinct CDR3 sequences, 6.1% seen once. This sample is drawn from a study of identical twins. The study, taken as a whole, reports: Where beta out-of-frame sequences were concerned, excess twin sharing was weaker. It was out-of-frame TCR alpha sharing in monozygotic twins that models underestimated.

Trimming at V came to 0 bases and at J to 4 bases, leaving 2 bases not matched to a gene. Germline V gene lookup returns CDR1 LNHNV and CDR2 YYDKDF (reference sequence). This CDR3 spans 14 amino acids. Input material: naive T cells sorted from blood. The clonotype originates from a man younger than 35 in good health. The gene calls are TRBV15 and TRBJ2-5, with 7 nucleotides matching TRBD1. The CDR3 loop reads CATSRDRGRETQYF. The CDR3 bases are TGTGCCACCAGCAGAGACAGGGGGAGAGAGACCCAGTACTTC.